There are many counts of the clone carrying this T cell receptor (beta chain). Its antigen is unidentified. The library was built from around 380 ng RNA with molecular barcoded adaptors for alpha/delta and beta/gamma chains. One entry per CDR3 protein, called by TCRdb with MiXCR from the reads. The sample gives around 50,000 distinct CDR3 sequences, 9% to 15% of which show up once; around 15% is in the top ten. The data were obtained in a study of read filtering for tumor transcriptome and immune sequencing. Sampling of bone marrow took place during active disease in every patient. Regarding the study as a whole: The CD138-negative fraction was mixed bone marrow immune cells, not pure T cells.

CDR3 length: 17 amino acids. In germline, CDR1 is SGHTA, CDR2 FQGNSA. V gave up 5 bases and J gave up 0 bases, with 17 bases separating them. The chain employs TRBV7-2 and TRBJ2-1, with D perhaps matching TRBD2 (5 bases). The sequencing sample was made of a population of CD138-negative cells sorted from bone marrow. The source is a donor aged 40 or over with multiple myeloma. The CDR3 reads CASSPGLGLSSYNEQFF. CDR3 in DNA: TGTGCCAGCAGCCCCGGACTGGGCCTTAGCTCCTACAATGAGCAGTTCTTC.